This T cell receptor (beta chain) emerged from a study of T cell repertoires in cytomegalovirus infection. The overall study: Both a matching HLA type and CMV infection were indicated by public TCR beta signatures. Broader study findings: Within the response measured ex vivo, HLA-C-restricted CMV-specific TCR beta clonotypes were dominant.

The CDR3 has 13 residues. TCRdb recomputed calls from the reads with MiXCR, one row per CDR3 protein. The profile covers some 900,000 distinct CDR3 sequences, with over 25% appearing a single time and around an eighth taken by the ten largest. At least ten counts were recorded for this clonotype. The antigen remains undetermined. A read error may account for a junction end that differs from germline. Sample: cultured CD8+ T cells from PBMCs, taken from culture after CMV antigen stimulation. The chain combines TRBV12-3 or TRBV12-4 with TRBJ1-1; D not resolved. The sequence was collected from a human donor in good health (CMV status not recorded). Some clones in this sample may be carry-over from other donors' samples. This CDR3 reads CASSLEENTEAFF. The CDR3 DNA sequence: TGTGCCAGCAGCTTAGAGGAGAACACTGAAGCTTTCTTT.